A single sample is the source of the 25 T cell receptor beta chains below, sequenced in a study of beta chain features in type 1 diabetes. Study findings and constraints: Across all four CD4+ subsets, people with type 1 diabetes showed modestly shorter TCRB CDR3s.

These receptors have no identified antigens. Every isolated RNA sample was fully reverse transcribed, so sequencing captured expressed TCRB transcripts. Sequencing was performed with immunoSEQ multiplex PCR; in TCRdb, only in-frame clones are kept and a portion is missing. The profile shows some 360,000 clones, over 9% of them singletons. Source material: central memory CD4+ T cells from blood. The receptors shown here come from a man aged 25-45 years with type 1 diabetes.

The chain carries TRBV19 and TRBJ1-2; D is ambiguous. CDR1 is LNHDA and CDR2 is SQIVND in the germline V gene (reference sequence). The V end was cut by 9 bases, the J end by 4 bases, with 18 bases between. CDR3 size: 14 residues. CDR3 residues: CASTTPATGYGYTF. CDR3 nucleotides: TGTGCCAGCACAACCCCCGCCACGGGCTATGGCTACACCTTC.

V and J are TRBV6-6 and TRBJ2-6; TRBD1 matches at 7 bases. V shed 11 bases and J 2 bases; nucleotides not matched to a gene: 6. CDR1 MNHNY and CDR2 SVGAGI come from the germline V gene (reference sequence). The CDR3 totals 14 residues. CDR3 DNA: TGTGCCGCGCAAACAGGGGCTGGGGCCAACGTCCTGACTTTC. Amino acid sequence: CAAQTGAGANVLTF.

This clone came up a few times. The V gene is TRBV7-8, the J gene TRBJ1-5, with a weak D call TRBD1 (5 bases). V was trimmed by 1 base and J by 0 bases, leaving 7 bases between them. Germline-derived CDR1 and CDR2 are SGHVS and FQNEAQ. The CDR3 spans 15 residues. The chain's CDR3 is CASSLGGYSNQPQHF. Written as DNA, the CDR3 is TGTGCCAGCAGCTTAGGGGGCTATAGCAATCAGCCCCAGCATTTT. Based on the CDR3 plus reference TRBV7-8 and TRBJ1-5, the full variable domain is GAGVSQSPRYKVAKRGQDVALRCDPISGHVSLFWYQQALGQGPEFLTYFQNEAQLDKSGLPSDRFFAERPEGSVSTLKIQRTQQEDSAVYLCASSLGGYSNQPQHFGDGTRLSIL.

The rearrangement links TRBV7-3 to TRBJ1-2; D is undetermined. Germline CDR1 is SGHTA and CDR2 is FQGTGA. This CDR3 has 14 amino acids. V gave up 2 bases and J gave up 5 bases, with 12 bases separating them. DNA of the CDR3: TGTGCCAGCAGCTTAGGAGAGATGGGGTATGGCTACACCTTC. Protein: CASSLGEMGYGYTF.

About this clone: The junction and the germline gene differ at one end; a read error may be behind it. V and J are TRBV5-1 and TRBJ2-7, with 9 positions matching TRBD2. Per germline, CDR1 SGHRS and CDR2 YFSETQ. The length of the CDR3 is 15 residues. CDR3 sequence (DNA): TGCGCCAGCAGCCGCACCGGGACTAGCTCCGACGAGCAGTACTTC. Translated: CASSRTGTSSDEQYF.

The V call is TRBV11-2, the J call TRBJ1-1; D unresolved. CDR1 is SGHAT and CDR2 is FQNNGV in the germline V gene. This CDR3 spans 14 amino acids. V lost 5 bases and J 4 bases, leaving 14 bases between the germline ends. The CDR3 coding sequence is TGTGCCAGCAGCCGCCCGCAAGAGCGCACTGAAGCTTTCTTT. It codes for CASSRPQERTEAFF.

CDR3 coding DNA: TGTGCCAGCCTACGGGACTCACAGAGCGAGCAGTACTTC. Protein product: CASLRDSQSEQYF. The V call is TRBV6-5, the J call TRBJ2-7; D is possibly TRBD2 (6 bases). The V end was cut by 8 bases, the J end by 6 bases, with 17 bases between. From germline, CDR1 is MNHEY and CDR2 SVGAGI. CDR3 length equals 13 residues.

The chain joins TRBV5-4 to TRBJ2-5, with TRBD1 matching over 8 bases. The end of the DNA aligns better with TRBJ2-7, so the J call may be wrong. Germline CDR1 SGHNT, CDR2 YYREEE (reference sequence). The CDR3 length is 14 residues. CDR3 coding DNA: TGTGCCAGCAGCAGGACAGGGAATCGGTACGAGCAGTACTTC. This translates into CASSRTGNRYEQYF.

This clone was seen a few times. The rearrangement uses TRBV6-1 and TRBJ2-5, with 7 positions matching TRBD1. The CDR3 contains 14 residues. The ends lost 2 bases at V and 7 bases at J; junction bases unmatched: 7. Germline CDR1 reads MNHNS; CDR2 reads SASEGT. The CDR3 DNA follows: TGTGCCAGCAGTGAACAGACAGGGATCGGGACCCAGTACTTC. Translation: CASSEQTGIGTQYF.

This clone has more than one count but fewer than ten. The chain joins TRBV11-1 to TRBJ2-1; 7 bases are shared with TRBD2. The CDR3 covers 15 residues. Germline V gives CDR1 SGHAT, CDR2 FQDESV (reference sequence). The trim removed 3 bases at V and 7 bases at J, leaving 9 bases unmatched. The CDR3 DNA sequence: TGTGCCAGCAGCTTCCCTAGCGGTTCCTTTAATGAGCAGTTCTTC. Translation: CASSFPSGSFNEQFF.

This clone showed up just a few times. The CDR3 loop is CARLSRQYF. CDR3 in DNA: TGTGCCCGACTTTCGAGGCAGTACTTC. The chain links TRBV7-9 to TRBJ2-7; no clear D gene. The CDR3 covers 9 residues. Germline lookup yields CDR1 SEHNR and CDR2 FQNEAQ (reference sequence). V lost 11 bases, J lost 9 bases, and 11 bases lay in between. The variable domain in full, completed from reference TRBV7-9 and TRBJ2-7, reads DTGVSQNPRHKITKRGQNVTFRCDPISEHNRLYWYRQTLGQGPEFLTYFQNEAQLEKSRLLSDRFSAERPKGSFSTLEIQRTEQGDSAMYLCARLSRQYFGPGTRLTVT.

This chain links TRBV19 with TRBJ1-5; D might be TRBD1 (5 bases). The germline CDR1 and CDR2 sequences are LNHDA and SQIVND (reference sequence). V lost 9 bases and J 6 bases, leaving 15 bases between the germline ends. CDR3 length equals 13 residues. CDR3 in amino acids: CASAPDTVQPQHF. The CDR3 DNA sequence: TGTGCCAGCGCCCCGGACACAGTTCAGCCCCAGCATTTT.

About this clone itself: One junction end disagrees with the germline gene, perhaps due to a read error. This chain uses TRBV6-5 with TRBJ1-4; TRBD1 might be the D (5 bases). The germline gives CDR1 MNHEY, CDR2 SVGAGI. The CDR3 totals 14 residues. CDR3 coding DNA: TGTGCCATCAGTGAGGGGACCGGGGTAGAAAAACTGTTTTTT. Translating it yields CAISEGTGVEKLFF.

This clone was seen many times. This rearrangement joins TRBV7-3 to TRBJ2-2, with D uncertain. V gave up 5 bases and J gave up 3 bases, with 7 bases separating them. The length of the CDR3 is 13 residues. CDR1 SGHTA and CDR2 FQGTGA come from the germline V gene. This CDR3 reads CASSPQHTGELFF. For the CDR3, the DNA is TGTGCCAGCAGCCCCCAGCACACCGGGGAGCTGTTTTTT. The full variable domain, its missing parts supplied by reference TRBV7-3 and TRBJ2-2, is GAGVSQTPSNKVTEKGKYVELRCDPISGHTALYWYRQSLGQGPEFLIYFQGTGAADDSGLPNDRFFAVRPEGSVSTLKIQRTERGDSAVYLCASSPQHTGELFFGEGSRLTVL.

This clone was counted between two and nine times. The chain uses TRBV6-1 and TRBJ1-1; no clear D. Trimming cost V 2 bases and J 1 base, with 8 bases left between them. The CDR3 sequence is 14 residues long. Germline CDR1 and CDR2: MNHNS and SASEGT. CDR3 nucleotide sequence: TGTGCCAGCAGTGAAAAAGTCCAGAACACTGAAGCTTTCTTT. As protein: CASSEKVQNTEAFF.

The rearrangement joins TRBV7-3 to TRBJ2-1; no reliable D call. The CDR3 sequence is 14 residues long. Per germline, CDR1 SGHTA and CDR2 FQGTGA. Trimming removed 2 bases from V and 8 bases from J, with 13 bases in between. The CDR3 DNA is TGTGCCAGCAGCTTAGGTGCGCTGGGTTATGAGCAGTTCTTC. The encoded protein is CASSLGALGYEQFF.

The sample holds a few counts of this clone. This rearrangement joins TRBV9 to TRBJ1-4, with D tentatively TRBD1 (6 bases). The V end was cut by 0 bases, the J end by 6 bases, with 9 bases between. CDR1 is SGDLS, CDR2 YYNGEE, per germline. CDR3 length equals 14 residues. The CDR3 nucleotides read TGTGCCAGCAGCGTAGTGGCAGGGGATGAAAAACTGTTTTTT. The encoded protein is CASSVVAGDEKLFF.

This clone appeared a few times. The junction departs from the called germline gene at one end, perhaps through a read error. The chain joins TRBV5-4 to TRBJ2-3; no clear D. Germline assignment: CDR1 SGHNT and CDR2 YYREEE (reference sequence). The CDR3 is 14 amino acids. DNA of the CDR3: TGCGCCAGCAAAGCGCATACTAGCACAGATACGCAGTATTTT. Translating it yields CASKAHTSTDTQYF.

This clone was picked up a small number of times. The chain recombines TRBV15 with TRBJ2-5; possibly TRBD1 for D (6 bases). The V end lost 5 bases, the J end lost 5 bases, and 18 bases lay between the germline ends. Germline lookup yields CDR1 LNHNV and CDR2 YYDKDF (reference sequence). CDR3 size: 15 residues. This chain's CDR3 is CATSLNRDPRETQYF. The CDR3 nucleotides are TGTGCCACCAGCCTGAACAGGGACCCACGCGAGACCCAGTACTTC.

The rearrangement links TRBV6-6 to TRBJ1-1; D call uncertain. The V end was cut by 10 bases, the J end by 0 bases, with 12 bases between. Germline assignment: CDR1 MNHNY and CDR2 SVGAGI (reference sequence). The CDR3 has 13 residues. The DNA for the CDR3 is TGTGCCATCACGCGGAGCCTGAACACTGAAGCTTTCTTT. This translates into CAITRSLNTEAFF.

The V gene is TRBV6-1, the J gene TRBJ2-1; the match to TRBD2 covers 10 bases. The germline CDR1 and CDR2 sequences are MNHNS and SASEGT. The length of the CDR3 is 14 residues. Trimming took 9 bases from V and 1 from J; bases not matched to a gene: 3. The CDR3 bases are TGTGCCAGTCTAGCGGGAGATTCCTACAATGAGCAGTTCTTC. Translation gives CASLAGDSYNEQFF.

Concerning this clone itself: Within the sample, other DNA sequences also encode this same CDR3. The chain is built from TRBV7-3 and TRBJ1-1; unclear D gene. The V gene's germline CDR1 is SGHTA and CDR2 FQGTGA. The CDR3 extends over 13 amino acids. Trimming removed 2 bases at V and 2 bases at J, with 6 bases between. DNA of the CDR3: TGTGCCAGCAGCTTAGAGGCCAACACTGAAGCTTTCTTT. Translated: CASSLEANTEAFF.

Only a few counts were recorded for this clone. This CDR3 is CASPPGTSQETQYF. In DNA form, the CDR3 reads TGTGCCAGCCCTCCTGGGACAAGCCAAGAGACCCAGTACTTC. V gene TRBV27 combines with J gene TRBJ2-5, with a possible D match to TRBD1 (6 bases). The CDR3 length is 14 residues. V was clipped by 8 bases and J by 1 base, with 14 bases between them. The germline CDR1 and CDR2 sequences are MNHEY and SMNVEV (reference sequence).

This clone occurred a few times. The V and J genes are TRBV11-2 and TRBJ2-1; 9 bases align to TRBD1. After removal of 5 bases from V and 7 bases from J, the junction contained 6 bases not matched to a gene. The CDR3 loop spans 14 amino acids. Germline values: CDR1 SGHAT, CDR2 FQNNGV. The CDR3 protein is CASSPGTGKNEQFF. In DNA form, the CDR3 reads TGTGCCAGCAGCCCCGGGACAGGGAAGAATGAGCAGTTCTTC.

This clone has a handful of counts. The chain is built from TRBV25-1 and TRBJ1-6; D may be TRBD1 (5 bases). Trimming removed 6 bases from V and 8 bases from J, with 11 bases in between. Germline V gene data show CDR1 as MGHDK and CDR2 as SYGVNS. The CDR3 contains 13 residues. CDR3 region: CASRPGWDSPLHF. The CDR3 region has the DNA TGTGCCAGCAGGCCAGGGTGGGATTCACCCCTCCACTTT.